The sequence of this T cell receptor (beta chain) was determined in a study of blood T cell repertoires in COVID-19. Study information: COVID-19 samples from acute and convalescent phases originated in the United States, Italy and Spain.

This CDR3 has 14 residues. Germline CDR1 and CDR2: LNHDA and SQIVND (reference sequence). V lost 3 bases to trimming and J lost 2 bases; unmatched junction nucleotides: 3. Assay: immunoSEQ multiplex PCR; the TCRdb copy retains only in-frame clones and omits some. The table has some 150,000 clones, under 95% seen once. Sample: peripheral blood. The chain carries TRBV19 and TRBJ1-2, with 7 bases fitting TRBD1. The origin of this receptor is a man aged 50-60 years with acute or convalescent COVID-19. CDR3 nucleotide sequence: TGTGCCAGTAGTATGAGGGACAGAAACTATGGCTACACCTTC. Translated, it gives CASSMRDRNYGYTF.